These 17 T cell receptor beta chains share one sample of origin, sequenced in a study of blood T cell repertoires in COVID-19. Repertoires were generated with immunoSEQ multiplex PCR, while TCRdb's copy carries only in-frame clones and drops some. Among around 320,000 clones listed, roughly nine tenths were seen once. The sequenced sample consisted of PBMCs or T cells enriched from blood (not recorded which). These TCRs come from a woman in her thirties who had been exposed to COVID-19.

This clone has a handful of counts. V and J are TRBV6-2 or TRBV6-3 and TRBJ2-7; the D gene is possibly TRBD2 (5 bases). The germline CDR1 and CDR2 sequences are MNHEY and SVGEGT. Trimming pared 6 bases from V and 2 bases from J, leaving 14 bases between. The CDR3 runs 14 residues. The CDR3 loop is CASSDYSETYEQYF. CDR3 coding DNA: TGTGCCAGCAGCGACTACAGCGAAACCTACGAGCAGTACTTC.

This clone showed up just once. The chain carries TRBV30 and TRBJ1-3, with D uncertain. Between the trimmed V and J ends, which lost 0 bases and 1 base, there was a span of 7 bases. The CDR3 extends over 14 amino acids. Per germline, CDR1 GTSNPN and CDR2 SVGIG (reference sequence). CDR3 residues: CAWSVGSSGNTIYF. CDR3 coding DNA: TGTGCCTGGAGTGTTGGCAGTTCTGGAAACACCATATATTTT. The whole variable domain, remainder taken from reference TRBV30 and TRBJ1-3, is SQTIHQWPATLVQPVGSPLSLECTVEGTSNPNLYWYRQAAGRGLQLLFYSVGIGQISSEVPQNLSASRPQDRQFILSSKKLLLSDSGFYLCAWSVGSSGNTIYFGEGSWLTVV.

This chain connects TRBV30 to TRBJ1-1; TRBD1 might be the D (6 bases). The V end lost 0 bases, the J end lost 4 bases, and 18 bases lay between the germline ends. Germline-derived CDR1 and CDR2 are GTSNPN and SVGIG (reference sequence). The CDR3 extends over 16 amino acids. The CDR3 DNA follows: TGTGCCTGGAGTGTCTTCAGGGGAGATTTTAGCACTGAAGCTTTCTTT. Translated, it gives CAWSVFRGDFSTEAFF.

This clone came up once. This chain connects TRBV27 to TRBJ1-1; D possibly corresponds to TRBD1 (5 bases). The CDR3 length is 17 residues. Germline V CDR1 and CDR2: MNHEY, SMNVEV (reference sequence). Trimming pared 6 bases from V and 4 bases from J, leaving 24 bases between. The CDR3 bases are TGTGCCAGCAGCCACGCAGGAGGGATAGTGAGGGGCACTGAAGCTTTCTTT. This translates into CASSHAGGIVRGTEAFF.

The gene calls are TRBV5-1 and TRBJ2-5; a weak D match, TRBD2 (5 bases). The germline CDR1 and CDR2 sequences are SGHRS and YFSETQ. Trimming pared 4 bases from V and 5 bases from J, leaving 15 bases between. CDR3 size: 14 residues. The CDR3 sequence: CASSRGAVGETQYF. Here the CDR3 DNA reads TGCGCCAGCAGCCGGGGAGCGGTGGGCGAGACCCAGTACTTC. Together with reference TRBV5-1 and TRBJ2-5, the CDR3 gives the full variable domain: KAGVTQTPRYLIKTRGQQVTLSCSPISGHRSVSWYQQTPGQGLQFLFEYFSETQRNKGNFPGRFSGRQFSNSRSEMNVSTLELGDSALYLCASSRGAVGETQYFGPGTRLLVL.

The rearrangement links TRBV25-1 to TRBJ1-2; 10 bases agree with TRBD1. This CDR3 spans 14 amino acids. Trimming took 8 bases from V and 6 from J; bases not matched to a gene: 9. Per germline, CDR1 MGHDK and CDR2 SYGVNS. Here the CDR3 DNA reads TGTGCCAGCCGAACCGGGACAGGGGCGGATGGCTACACCTTC. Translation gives CASRTGTGADGYTF.

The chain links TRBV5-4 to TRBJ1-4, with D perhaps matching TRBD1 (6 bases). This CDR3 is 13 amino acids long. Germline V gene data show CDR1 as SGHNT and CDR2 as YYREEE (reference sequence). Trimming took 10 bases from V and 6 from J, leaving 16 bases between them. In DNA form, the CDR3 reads TGTGCCGTCCACAGGGCGGTGGATGAAAAACTGTTTTTT. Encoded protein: CAVHRAVDEKLFF.

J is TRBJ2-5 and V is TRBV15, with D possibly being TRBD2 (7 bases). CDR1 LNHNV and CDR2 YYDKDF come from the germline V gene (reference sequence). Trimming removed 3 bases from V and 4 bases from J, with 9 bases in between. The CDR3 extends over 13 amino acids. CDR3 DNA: TGTGCCACCAGCAGCGGGGGGCGAGAGACCCAGTACTTC. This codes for CATSSGGRETQYF.

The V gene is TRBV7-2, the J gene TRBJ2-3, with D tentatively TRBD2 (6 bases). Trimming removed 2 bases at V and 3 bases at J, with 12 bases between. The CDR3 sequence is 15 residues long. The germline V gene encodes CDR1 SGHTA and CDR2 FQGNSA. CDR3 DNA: TGTGCCAGCAGCTTAAACGGGGCGGGGACAGATACGCAGTATTTT. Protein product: CASSLNGAGTDTQYF.

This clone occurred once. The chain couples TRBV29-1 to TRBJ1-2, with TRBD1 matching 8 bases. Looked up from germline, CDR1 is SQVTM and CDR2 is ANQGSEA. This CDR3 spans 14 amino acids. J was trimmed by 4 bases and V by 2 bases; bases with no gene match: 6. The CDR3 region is CSVESQGAIYGYTF. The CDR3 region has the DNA TGCAGCGTTGAATCCCAGGGGGCTATCTATGGCTACACCTTC.

The CDR3 region has the DNA TGTGCCACCAGTGTAACAGGGGGACCACCACATCAGCCCCAGCATTTT. Its translation is CATSVTGGPPHQPQHF. This chain connects TRBV24-1 to TRBJ1-5, with 8 positions matching TRBD1. Germline V gene lookup returns CDR1 KGHDR and CDR2 SFDVKD. The CDR3 length is 16 residues. Trimming removed 5 bases from V and 5 bases from J; junction bases left unmatched: 10.

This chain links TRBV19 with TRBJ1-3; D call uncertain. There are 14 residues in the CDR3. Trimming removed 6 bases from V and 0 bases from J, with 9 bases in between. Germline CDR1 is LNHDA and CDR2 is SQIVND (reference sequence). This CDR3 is CASSAESSGNTIYF. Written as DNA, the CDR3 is TGTGCCAGTAGCGCGGAAAGCTCTGGAAACACCATATATTTT.

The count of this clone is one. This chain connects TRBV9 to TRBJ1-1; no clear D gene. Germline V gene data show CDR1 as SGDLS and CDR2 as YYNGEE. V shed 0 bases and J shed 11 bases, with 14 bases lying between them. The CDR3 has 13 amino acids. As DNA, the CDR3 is TGTGCCAGCAGCGTAGGAGTGGAATCGCGGGCTTTCTTT. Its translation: CASSVGVESRAFF.

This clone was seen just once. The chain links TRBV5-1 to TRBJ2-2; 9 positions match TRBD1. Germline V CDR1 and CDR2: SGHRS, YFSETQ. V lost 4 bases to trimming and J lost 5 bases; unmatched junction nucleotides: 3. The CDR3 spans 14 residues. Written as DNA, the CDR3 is TGCGCCAGCAGCCTACAGGGGGCTACCGGGGAGCTGTTTTTT. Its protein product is CASSLQGATGELFF.

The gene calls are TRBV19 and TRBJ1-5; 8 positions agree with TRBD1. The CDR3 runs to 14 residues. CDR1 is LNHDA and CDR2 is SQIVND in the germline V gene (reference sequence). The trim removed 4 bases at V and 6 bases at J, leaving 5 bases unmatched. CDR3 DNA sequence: TGTGCCAGTAGTACCGACAGGGGAGGTCAGCCCCAGCATTTT. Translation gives CASSTDRGGQPQHF.

In DNA, the CDR3 is TGTGCCAGCAGTTACCTTACAGGGGAAAATGGCTACACCTTC. It encodes CASSYLTGENGYTF. The chain recombines TRBV6-5 with TRBJ1-2; 7 positions agree with TRBD1. Germline CDR1 is MNHEY and CDR2 is SVGAGI. V lost 2 bases, J lost 6 bases, and 6 bases stayed unmatched. The CDR3 length is 14 residues.

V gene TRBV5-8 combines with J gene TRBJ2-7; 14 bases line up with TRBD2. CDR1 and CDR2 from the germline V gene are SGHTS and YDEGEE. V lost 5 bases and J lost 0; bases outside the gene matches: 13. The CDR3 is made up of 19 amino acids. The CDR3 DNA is TGTGCCAGCAGGGGTTGGACTAGCGGGGGGACCCAGAGCTCCTACGAGCAGTACTTC. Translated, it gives CASRGWTSGGTQSSYEQYF.